Sequencing of this T cell receptor beta chain was carried out in a study of T-cell reconstitution after alpha-beta-depleted transplantation in children. Findings and caveats of the study: Several hundred expanded graft clones reportedly were the source of alpha-beta T cells about two months after transplant. The main origin of T-cell counts and diversity one year after transplant was newly produced T cells. TCRbeta diversity was high at day 60 in some patients (a result of surviving recipient T cells and thymic progenitors).

The CDR3 consists of 13 residues. V trimming: 3 bases; J trimming: 7 bases; junction bases outside the gene matches: 6. CDR1 and CDR2 (germline): GTSNPN, SVGIG (reference sequence). Unique molecular identifiers were incorporated when the TCRbeta library was constructed. TCRdb itself ran the PCR reads through MiXCR, one entry per CDR3 protein. The data hold just over 950,000 distinct CDR3 sequences, with around 30% observed a single time. Regarding this clonotype: What it binds is unknown.

The rearrangement links TRBV30 to TRBJ2-1; 7 bases align to TRBD2. The clonotype was recovered from a boy under three years old who had a stem cell transplant for SCID, so the T cells may come from the graft donor. The material was PBMCs, mostly from graft donor cells, obtained 360 days after TCRalphabeta/CD19-depleted stem cell transplant. CDR3 amino acids: CAWRGGGGNEQFF. Written as DNA, the CDR3 is TGTGCCTGGAGAGGTGGCGGGGGTAATGAGCAGTTCTTC.